These 25 T cell receptor beta chains came from one sample sequenced in a study of OX40 agonist ivuxolimab in advanced cancers. The method was immunoSEQ multiplex PCR; TCRdb's version includes in-frame clones alone and lacks a portion of them. The sample holds tens of thousands of clones, about 88% seen once. Sequenced material: CD4+ or CD8+ T cells sorted from blood, taken in a trial of the OX40 agonist ivuxolimab. These TCRs come from an adult with an advanced solid tumor such as melanoma, head and neck, liver or kidney cancer.

The chain links TRBV2 to TRBJ2-7; D is unclear. The germline CDR1 and CDR2 sequences are SNHLY and FYNNEI. The CDR3 is made up of 16 amino acids. Trimming removed 1 base from V and 0 bases from J, with 13 bases in between. For the CDR3, the DNA is TGTGCCAGCAGTGAAGGGCTGCGGCTAAACTCCTACGAGCAGTACTTC. Translation: CASSEGLRLNSYEQYF.

This chain connects TRBV7-2 to TRBJ2-7; D unresolved. V lost 3 bases and J 6 bases, leaving 12 bases between the germline ends. The CDR3 is 13 amino acids. Germline CDR1 and CDR2: SGHTA and FQGNSA. The CDR3 DNA sequence: TGTGCCAGCAGCTTTGGTCCGAGGCGCGAGCAGTACTTC. Amino acids: CASSFGPRREQYF.

The chain links TRBV11-2 to TRBJ2-5; the match to TRBD2 covers 8 bases. V lost 2 bases to trimming and J lost 5 bases; unmatched junction nucleotides: 4. The germline V gene has CDR1 SGHAT and CDR2 FQNNGV. This CDR3 is built from 14 residues. As DNA, the CDR3 is TGTGCCAGCAGCTTAACGGGGGGGCTTGAGACCCAGTACTTC. It is translated as CASSLTGGLETQYF.

The chain carries TRBV28 and TRBJ1-1; D might be TRBD1 (6 bases). The CDR3 extends over 15 amino acids. The germline V and J ends were trimmed by 3 bases and 1 base, with 12 bases remaining between them. The germline V gene has CDR1 MDHEN and CDR2 SYDVKM. The CDR3 sequence is CASSLHPGANTEAFF. The CDR3 DNA reads TGTGCCAGCAGTTTGCATCCGGGGGCGAACACTGAAGCTTTCTTT.

The chain recombines TRBV5-5 with TRBJ1-6; no clear D gene. The ends were cut back, 2 bases at V and 7 bases at J, with 16 bases in the middle. The CDR3 totals 16 residues. Germline CDR1 SGHKS, CDR2 YYEKEE (reference sequence). CDR3: CASSLTGPKYNSPLHF. DNA of the CDR3: TGTGCCAGCAGCTTAACCGGGCCAAAATACAATTCACCCCTCCACTTT. Variable domain in full (rest from reference TRBV5-5 and TRBJ1-6): DAGVTQSPTHLIKTRGQQVTLRCSPISGHKSVSWYQQVLGQGPQFIFQYYEKEERGRGNFPDRFSARQFPNYSSELNVNALLLGDSALYLCASSLTGPKYNSPLHFGNGTRLTVT.

The rearrangement joins TRBV18 to TRBJ1-3; 12 bases map to TRBD1. This CDR3 has 16 amino acids. Germline trimming cut 3 bases from V and 3 bases from J; bases unmatched to any gene: 3. CDR1 is KGHSH and CDR2 is LQKENI in the germline V gene. The CDR3 loop is CASSPGTGGLGNTIYF. CDR3 in DNA: TGTGCCAGCTCACCTGGGACAGGGGGCCTTGGAAACACCATATATTTT.

This chain connects TRBV7-6 to TRBJ2-1, with TRBD1 identical over 9 bases. The J segment lost 6 bases and the V segment lost 3 bases, leaving 9 bases of the junction unmatched. This CDR3 contains 16 residues. Germline V gene sequence: CDR1 SGHVS, CDR2 FNYEAQ. The CDR3: CASSFPRDRASNEQFF. CDR3 DNA sequence: TGTGCCAGCAGCTTTCCCCGGGACAGGGCGTCCAATGAGCAGTTCTTC.

The chain recombines TRBV19 with TRBJ2-2; TRBD1 matches at 9 bases. The CDR3 totals 17 residues. The germline V gene encodes CDR1 LNHDA and CDR2 SQIVND (reference sequence). V was pared by 3 bases and J by 0 bases, with 5 bases of the junction left unmatched. The CDR3 region has the DNA TGTGCCAGTAGTATTAGGGGACAGGGAACGAACACCGGGGAGCTGTTTTTT. Protein product: CASSIRGQGTNTGELFF.

V is TRBV12-5 and J is TRBJ1-5, with D possibly matching TRBD1 (6 bases). Germline V gene sequence: CDR1 LGHNT, CDR2 FRNRAP. Trimming shortened V by 1 base and J by 5 bases, and 15 bases separated the two germline ends. The CDR3 extends over 16 amino acids. CDR3: CASGLDREGLDQPQHF. CDR3 nucleotides: TGTGCTAGTGGTTTGGACAGGGAGGGTTTGGATCAGCCCCAGCATTTT.

The V call is TRBV29-1, the J call TRBJ1-2, with 12 bases aligning to TRBD1. Germline CDR1 reads SQVTM; CDR2 reads ANQGSEA. The CDR3 is 18 amino acids. With V trimmed by 6 bases and J by 5 bases, 19 bases remained unmatched. CDR3 residues: CSVKFSLPGQGARYGYTF. CDR3 nucleotide sequence: TGCAGCGTGAAGTTCTCCTTACCGGGACAGGGGGCGCGATATGGCTACACCTTC.

The chain joins TRBV7-3 to TRBJ2-3, with 10 bases aligning to TRBD2. Germline trimming cut 5 bases from V and 4 bases from J; bases unmatched to any gene: 6. Germline V lookup: CDR1 SGHTA, CDR2 FQGTGA. This CDR3 is built from 15 residues. The CDR3 DNA reads TGTGCCAGCAGCCTCCTAGCGGGGGATGCAGATACGCAGTATTTT. It is translated as CASSLLAGDADTQYF.

The chain carries TRBV6-5 and TRBJ1-1; a weak D match, TRBD1 (5 bases). Trimming took 3 bases from V and 1 from J, leaving 9 bases between them. Germline lookup yields CDR1 MNHEY and CDR2 SVGAGI. The CDR3 has 14 residues. For the CDR3, the DNA is TGTGCCAGCAGTTATTCCACAGGGAACACTGAAGCTTTCTTT. Its translation: CASSYSTGNTEAFF.

The chain combines TRBV10-3 with TRBJ2-7; TRBD2 might be the D (5 bases). This CDR3 region has 16 residues. Between the trimmed V and J ends, which lost 0 bases and 6 bases, there was a span of 18 bases. CDR1 and CDR2 from the germline V gene are ENHRY and SYGVKD. This chain's CDR3 is CAISESLSGAPFEQYF. The CDR3 nucleotides are TGTGCCATCAGTGAGTCTCTGAGCGGAGCCCCTTTCGAGCAGTACTTC.

The chain joins TRBV28 to TRBJ1-2; 10 bases map to TRBD1. V trimming: 8 bases; J trimming: 4 bases; junction bases outside the gene matches: 4. The CDR3 covers 13 residues. CDR1 and CDR2 (germline): MDHEN, SYDVKM. CDR3 sequence reads: CASQDRGTYGYTF. The CDR3 DNA is TGTGCCAGCCAGGACAGGGGGACCTATGGCTACACCTTC.

The J gene is TRBJ2-3, the V gene TRBV7-3; 10 nucleotides line up with TRBD1. Germline CDR1 SGHTA, CDR2 FQGTGA. V shed 3 bases and J 4 bases; nucleotides not matched to a gene: 1. The CDR3 consists of 14 residues. CDR3 protein: CASSFDRGPDTQYF. In DNA form, the CDR3 reads TGTGCCAGCAGCTTCGACAGGGGGCCAGATACGCAGTATTTT.

The V and J genes are TRBV28 and TRBJ2-3; TRBD1 is a possible D gene (5 bases). Looked up from germline, CDR1 is MDHEN and CDR2 is SYDVKM. The V and J ends lost 2 bases and 2 bases respectively, with 17 bases between them. The CDR3 sequence is 17 residues long. The CDR3 coding sequence is TGTGCCAGCAGTTTAATACGTTCTCGCAGGGTCACAGATACGCAGTATTTT. Protein: CASSLIRSRRVTDTQYF.

J is TRBJ2-1 and V is TRBV30, with 8 bases fitting TRBD2. In germline, CDR1 is GTSNPN, CDR2 SVGIG (reference sequence). The CDR3 has 17 residues. V lost 0 bases and J lost 5; bases outside the gene matches: 12. Written as DNA, the CDR3 is TGTGCCTGGAGTGTAGGTCTCACTAGCGGAGCCAACAATGAGCAGTTCTTC. Amino acids: CAWSVGLTSGANNEQFF.

This clone appeared a few times. The sample carries other DNA sequences with the same CDR3. This chain links TRBV29-1 with TRBJ1-1; D call uncertain. Trimming left V 4 bases short and J 4 bases short, with 7 bases between. The CDR3 has 11 residues. The germline V gene encodes CDR1 SQVTM and CDR2 ANQGSEA. The CDR3 DNA reads as TGCAGCGTTGGACAAGGCACTGAAGCTTTCTTT. It yields the protein CSVGQGTEAFF.

CDR3 DNA sequence: TGTGCCAGTAGTCCAGTGATGGATACGCAGTATTTT. Protein: CASSPVMDTQYF. The gene calls are TRBV19 and TRBJ2-3, with no clear D. V was pared by 5 bases and J by 6 bases, with 9 bases between. The CDR3 covers 12 residues. The germline CDR1 and CDR2 sequences are LNHDA and SQIVND (reference sequence).

This chain uses TRBV10-2 with TRBJ2-3; TRBD2 aligns across 8 bases. Trimming took 6 bases from V and 3 from J; bases not matched to a gene: 17. The CDR3 length is 18 residues. Germline assignment: CDR1 WSHSY and CDR2 SAAADI. The CDR3 DNA sequence: TGCGCCAGCAGCCCCCGGAGTTTGGCGGGAGGAGGGACAGATACGCAGTATTTT. Its protein product is CASSPRSLAGGGTDTQYF.

The J gene is TRBJ2-5, the V gene TRBV4-1, with D possibly matching TRBD2 (7 bases). This CDR3 spans 15 amino acids. V was trimmed by 4 bases and J by 5 bases, leaving 17 bases between them. The germline gives CDR1 MGHRA, CDR2 YSYEKL. In nucleotides, the CDR3 is TGCGCCAGCAGCCCCTTGGACGGGGGGCAGGAGACCCAGTACTTC. Its translation: CASSPLDGGQETQYF.

This clone appeared once. The chain has TRBV30 and TRBJ1-3; D gene uncertain. The CDR3 has 14 residues. CDR1 and CDR2 from the germline V gene are GTSNPN and SVGIG (reference sequence). Between the trimmed V and J ends, which lost 4 bases and 4 bases, there was a span of 14 bases. CDR3 in DNA: TGTGCCTGGAAAGGGCCCTCGAGGGGAAACACCATATATTTT. Amino acids: CAWKGPSRGNTIYF.

V is TRBV27 and J is TRBJ2-3; TRBD1 matches 9 bases. This CDR3 spans 16 amino acids. V lost 5 bases, J lost 1 base, and 7 bases stayed unmatched. Germline V gives CDR1 MNHEY, CDR2 SMNVEV (reference sequence). The CDR3 loop is CASSDLRQGGTDTQYF. The CDR3 coding sequence is TGTGCCAGCAGTGACTTGCGACAGGGGGGCACAGATACGCAGTATTTT.

The chain has TRBV7-6 and TRBJ2-5; unclear D gene. TRBJ2-7 matches the DNA end more closely, so the J call is doubtful. Germline V gene sequence: CDR1 SGHVS, CDR2 FNYEAQ. The CDR3 spans 15 residues. For the CDR3, the DNA is TGTGCCAGCAGCTTAGCGTTGGCTAGCTCCTACGAGCAGTACTTC. This encodes CASSLALASSYEQYF.

In its sample, this clone was seen a few times. V and J are TRBV7-8 and TRBJ2-3; possibly TRBD1 or TRBD2 for D (5 bases each). Germline CDR1 is SGHVS and CDR2 is FQNEAQ. Trimming left V 2 bases short and J 4 bases short, with 16 bases between. CDR3 length equals 16 residues. Written as DNA, the CDR3 is TGTGCCAGCAGCTTATGGCGACAGCCCGGGGCAGATACGCAGTATTTT. It specifies CASSLWRQPGADTQYF.